These 17 T cell receptor beta chains share one sample of origin, sequenced in a study of regulatory T cells in long-lasting Graves disease. According to the study, TCR beta libraries were built with iRepertoire HTBI primers and CDR3-region Arm-PCR. TCRdb called the multiplex PCR reads again in MiXCR, with one record for every CDR3 protein. The sample has 300,000 to 350,000 distinct CDR3 sequences, roughly a fifth seen once. Time point specified: persistent/refractory GD, antithyroid drugs over 5 years with positive TRAb. RNA from PBMCs was the source of the TCR library. The sample in question was peripheral blood mononuclear cells (PBMCs), obtained when the disease was refractory, from a patient treated with antithyroid drugs. Source of these receptors: a female donor with Graves disease.

This clonotype was picked up many times. The rearrangement links TRBV27 to TRBJ1-5; TRBD1 is a possible D gene (6 bases). Trimming shortened V by 8 bases and J by 0 bases, and 14 bases separated the two germline ends. CDR3 size: 15 residues. Germline V CDR1 and CDR2: MNHEY, SMNVEV (reference sequence). The CDR3 loop is CASRPLGASNQPQHF. DNA for the CDR3: TGTGCCAGCCGCCCGTTGGGGGCTAGCAATCAGCCCCAGCATTTT.

This clonotype was seen ten or more times. The V gene is TRBV7-9, the J gene TRBJ1-1; unclear D gene. CDR1 and CDR2 (germline): SEHNR, FQNEAQ (reference sequence). V was trimmed by 5 bases and J by 7 bases, leaving 17 bases between them. The CDR3 consists of 14 residues. CDR3 bases: TGTGCCAGCAGCGTCATCCGTGTTGAGGGTGAAGCTTTCTTT. Translation: CASSVIRVEGEAFF.

This clonotype has just a few counts. The CDR3 DNA reads as TGTGCCAGCAGTGGACAGGGGGCTTTGAACACTGAAGCTTTCTTT. It codes for CASSGQGALNTEAFF. This rearrangement joins TRBV6-1 to TRBJ1-1; TRBD1 agrees at 10 bases. V was pared by 4 bases and J by 0 bases, with 2 bases of the junction left unmatched. CDR1 MNHNS and CDR2 SASEGT come from the germline V gene. This CDR3 has 15 amino acids.

This clonotype was picked up a small number of times. The genes are TRBV7-2 and TRBJ2-5; 16 bases are a match to TRBD2. The CDR3 totals 19 residues. Germline trimming cut 1 base from V and 2 bases from J; bases unmatched to any gene: 7. Germline assignment: CDR1 SGHTA and CDR2 FQGNSA. The CDR3 DNA reads TGTGCCAGCAGCTTAGGAGGGACTAGCGGGGGGGCCCGGCAAGAGACCCAGTACTTC. Translation gives CASSLGGTSGGARQETQYF.

This clonotype was picked up a small number of times. The genes are TRBV19 and TRBJ2-7; D remains unclear. From germline, CDR1 is LNHDA and CDR2 SQIVND (reference sequence). The length of the CDR3 is 19 residues. V was clipped by 3 bases and J by 6 bases, with 30 bases between them. CDR3 region: CASSMGIPAGPRLPGEQYF. CDR3 sequence (DNA): TGTGCCAGTAGTATGGGGATCCCGGCCGGACCCCGGTTACCAGGCGAGCAGTACTTC.

The chain employs TRBV5-1 and TRBJ2-7; D is possibly TRBD1 or TRBD2 (5 bases each). CDR1 and CDR2 (germline): SGHRS, YFSETQ. The CDR3 covers 15 residues. V dropped 4 bases and J dropped 0 bases, with 14 bases sitting between them. The CDR3: CASSRDGLSSYEQYF. CDR3 nucleotide sequence: TGCGCCAGCAGCCGGGACGGCCTAAGCTCCTACGAGCAGTACTTC.

This clonotype turned up a few times. The chain has TRBV30 and TRBJ1-5, with D perhaps matching TRBD1 (5 bases). Germline loops: CDR1 GTSNPN, CDR2 SVGIG (reference sequence). This CDR3 is 12 amino acids long. V lost 3 bases and J 7 bases, leaving 10 bases between the germline ends. In nucleotides, the CDR3 is TGTGCCTGGAGCGGGGACGTCCAGCCCCAGCATTTT. As protein: CAWSGDVQPQHF.

The rearrangement links TRBV9 to TRBJ1-1; 10 bases line up with TRBD1. The V gene's germline CDR1 is SGDLS and CDR2 YYNGEE. The ends lost 4 bases at V and 2 bases at J; junction bases unmatched: 11. This CDR3 region has 17 residues. The CDR3 sequence: CASSSTPGTGVNTEAFF. Written as DNA, the CDR3 is TGTGCCAGCAGCTCAACCCCAGGGACAGGGGTTAACACTGAAGCTTTCTTT.

This clonotype was seen a handful of times. The rearrangement joins TRBV12-3 or TRBV12-4 to TRBJ1-1; no reliable D call. Trimming left V 2 bases short and J 11 bases short, with 15 bases between. This CDR3 comprises 13 residues. CDR3 nucleotides: TGTGCCAGCAGTTTACCGACGGTATCTGGGGCTTTCTTT. Amino acid sequence: CASSLPTVSGAFF.

This clonotype was seen only a few times. The chain joins TRBV18 to TRBJ2-1; TRBD2 matches 8 bases. With V trimmed by 6 bases and J by 0 bases, 4 bases remained unmatched. The CDR3 sequence is 15 residues long. Germline V CDR1 and CDR2: KGHSH, LQKENI. CDR3 nucleotides: TGTGCCAGCTCCTCTAGCGGGTCCTCCTACAATGAGCAGTTCTTC. This codes for CASSSSGSSYNEQFF.

This clonotype was picked up a small number of times. The V and J genes are TRBV30 and TRBJ2-7; D uncertain. Germline V lookup: CDR1 GTSNPN, CDR2 SVGIG (reference sequence). CDR3 size: 11 residues. Trimming stripped 1 base from V and 4 bases from J, with 5 bases between. CDR3 sequence: CAWSGQYEQYF. CDR3 DNA sequence: TGTGCCTGGAGTGGGCAGTACGAGCAGTACTTC.

V is TRBV6-2 or TRBV6-3 and J is TRBJ2-7; D gene uncertain. The germline V gene encodes CDR1 MNHEY and CDR2 SVGEGT. The CDR3 is made up of 15 amino acids. Between the trimmed V and J ends, which lost 7 bases and 2 bases, there was a span of 18 bases. CDR3 amino acids: CASTISWTVAYEQYF. The CDR3 nucleotides are TGTGCCAGCACCATCTCGTGGACGGTAGCCTACGAGCAGTACTTC.

This clonotype was recorded at least ten times. The genes are TRBV5-1 and TRBJ1-2; D is undetermined. The CDR3 has 14 residues. Germline V gene data show CDR1 as SGHRS and CDR2 as YFSETQ. V dropped 0 bases and J dropped 2 bases, with 8 bases sitting between them. Here the CDR3 DNA reads TGCGCCAGCAGCTTGGATGTCAGAAACTATGGCTACACCTTC. Translating gives CASSLDVRNYGYTF.

There are many counts of this clonotype. One junction end does not reproduce the germline sequence, and a read error may be involved. The gene calls are TRBV12-3 or TRBV12-4 and TRBJ2-2; D is ambiguous. This CDR3 contains 13 residues. The CDR3 here is CASSLGTTGELFF. In DNA, the CDR3 is TGTGCCAGCAGCTTAGGCACGACGGGGGAGCTGTTTTTT.

The chain has TRBV19 and TRBJ1-1; D is ambiguous. This CDR3 is built from 14 residues. The germline V gene encodes CDR1 LNHDA and CDR2 SQIVND (reference sequence). The V end lost 5 bases, the J end lost 1 base, and 11 bases lay between the germline ends. CDR3: CASSYAGSNTEAFF. DNA of the CDR3: TGTGCCAGTAGTTATGCAGGCTCGAACACTGAAGCTTTCTTT.

The chain uses TRBV2 and TRBJ1-1; D ambiguous. V lost 6 bases to trimming and J lost 2 bases, with 13 bases between them. The CDR3 runs to 14 residues. Germline assignment: CDR1 SNHLY and CDR2 FYNNEI. This chain's CDR3 is CASSSILGNTEAFF. CDR3 sequence (DNA): TGTGCCAGCAGCTCCATCCTGGGAAACACTGAAGCTTTCTTT. Complete variable domain (other parts from reference TRBV2 and TRBJ1-1): EPEVTQTPSHQVTQMGQEVILRCVPISNHLYFYWYRQILGQKVEFLVSFYNNEISEKSEIFDDQFSVERPDGSNFTLKIRSTKLEDSAMYFCASSSILGNTEAFFGQGTRLTVV.

The rearrangement links TRBV5-6 to TRBJ1-1; no firm D call. This CDR3 spans 17 amino acids. Germline CDR1 is SGHDT and CDR2 is YYEEEE. Trimming removed 4 bases from V and 0 bases from J, with 19 bases in between. CDR3 sequence (DNA): TGTGCCAGCAGCCCCACGGGTCCATGGTTGATGAACACTGAAGCTTTCTTT. It codes for CASSPTGPWLMNTEAFF.